The 3 T cell receptor beta chains given below trace back to one sample, sequenced in a study of shared clonotypes between healthy human individuals. Method: immunoSEQ multiplex PCR; TCRdb's copy keeps in-frame clones and lacks some. The repertoire holds about 1.9 million clones, 90% to 95% seen once, with around 1.7% in the top ten. Terminally differentiated effector memory CD45RA+ cells were excluded from the naive CD8 cells, which were CD45RO-negative and positively selected for CCR7. Material: naive CD8+ T cells from PBMCs. These receptors all stem from a man between 18 and 35 years old in good health. Some clones in this sample may be carry-over from other donors' samples.

The chain combines TRBV25-1 with TRBJ1-1; D not resolved. Germline CDR1 reads MGHDK; CDR2 reads SYGVNS. Trimming stripped 6 bases from V and 6 bases from J, with 17 bases between. This CDR3 region has 14 residues. CDR3 bases: TGTGCCAGCAGCCTGATAGGCCGCTACGCTGAAGCTTTCTTT. It translates to CASSLIGRYAEAFF.

The chain links TRBV5-1 to TRBJ2-7; either TRBD1 or TRBD2 may supply D (5 bases each). There are 16 residues in the CDR3. Trimming took off 0 bases at V and 1 base at J, with 14 bases between the two ends. The germline V gene has CDR1 SGHRS and CDR2 YFSETQ. CDR3 region: CASSLATGAASYEQYF. DNA of the CDR3: TGCGCCAGCAGCTTGGCCACCGGGGCAGCATCCTACGAGCAGTACTTC.

V and J are TRBV10-3 and TRBJ2-1; D not resolved. There are 15 residues in the CDR3. Between the trimmed V and J ends, which lost 0 bases and 5 bases, there was a span of 11 bases. CDR1 and CDR2 from the germline V gene are ENHRY and SYGVKD. CDR3 nucleotide sequence: TGTGCCATCAGTGAGTCGTTGGGCACCAACAATGAGCAGTTCTTC. It is translated as CAISESLGTNNEQFF.